This TCR beta chain derives from a study of cytomegalovirus exposure and HLA in healthy donors. Study-wide results and caveats: In a later analysis, DRB1 alleles had the most associated TCRs; HLA-C alleles the fewest. Within an earlier analysis, most TCR beta V segments proved productive either about 87% or about 30% of the time.

In the case of this clone: Its antigen is not identified. Distinct nucleotide sequences in the sample also encode this CDR3.

Per germline, CDR1 MNHEY and CDR2 SVGAGI. V lost 5 bases, J lost 2 bases, and 6 bases stayed unmatched. The CDR3 totals 15 residues. Use of 60 Vbeta and 13 Jbeta primers characterized the PCR. Libraries were prepared by immunoSEQ multiplex PCR; TCRdb keeps only in-frame clonotypes and omits some of them. The sample has fewer than 200,000 clones; 77% are singletons. The clonotype comes from a woman aged 40 to 50 in good health and CMV-seropositive. The chain combines TRBV6-5 with TRBJ1-2, with TRBD1 identical over 9 bases. The specimen was PBMCs. The CDR3 sequence: CASSPTGGGNYGYTF. In DNA form, the CDR3 reads TGTGCCAGCAGTCCCACAGGGGGCGGAAACTATGGCTACACCTTC.